Here is one T cell receptor beta chain with its context. There is no known antigen for this receptor. Qualities for individual bases were not recorded, and no much larger clone is one base off. The sample comes from a study of immune heterogeneity within non-small cell lung tumors (dated by TCRdb to the late 2010s). Regarding the research as a whole: By histology, the tumors included roughly 9 non-squamous carcinomas, a handful of squamous cell carcinomas and 1 tumor not otherwise specified. Whole-exome sequencing, RNA-seq and TCR beta repertoire sequencing were combined for multiple spatially distinct regions from each NSCLC tumor so that intratumoral immune heterogeneity could be examined. Transcriptome data were available for just roughly 40 loci from about 13 patients, whereas TCR repertoire analysis spanned roughly 55 tumor loci from under 18 patients. For mutant peptides 8 to 11 amino acids long, netMHCpan-3.0 predicted neoantigen binding to the HLA alleles of each patient.

V loses 1 base, J loses 4 bases, and the germline ends lie 8 bases apart. The CDR3 sequence holds 15 residues, the cysteine and phenylalanine included. The retained sequence is limited to the CDR3, 45 bases, with the frame set at the first base. For CDR1 and CDR2, the germline V gene lists SNHLY and FYNNEI. For the TCR template, genomic DNA was extracted from bulk tumor tissue, and approximately 600 ng of gDNA was amplified for each sample. During surgery, several biopsies were collected from each primary tumor and placed as far from one another as possible within the tumor mass. Patients in the study cohort, which was described as untreated, were newly diagnosed NSCLC cases going through curative surgery. Donors were over 13 newly diagnosed non-small cell lung cancer patients undergoing surgery with curative intent. Resected tumor masses were reviewed by two independent pathologists. Only DNA and RNA samples of high quality went on to sequencing.

The TCR beta CDR3 region was amplified with a multiplex PCR system, in which a first round of around 11 cycles was run using 32 V-gene forward and 13 J-gene reverse primers. The first PCR round was done with a QIAGEN Multiplex PCR Kit, and the primer sequences were filed in Chinese patent CN105087789A. A second PCR round added Illumina universal primers using the Phusion High-Fidelity PCR Kit. TCR libraries were paired-end sequenced at 151 bp read length on the Illumina HiSeq X Ten platform. Turning to the authors' computational methods: Reads lacking multiplex PCR primers were removed with Cutadapt, read pairs were merged with PEAR, and CDR3 regions were called with MiXCR default settings. Repertoire diversity was assessed by Shannon entropy, and clonality was calculated as one minus the Shannon entropy divided by the ln of the count of productive unique sequences. Clonotypes at a frequency of at least 0.5% were defined as dominant or high-frequency T-cell clones. TCRdb reprocessed the public reads (quality trimming at Q25 with fastp, clone calling with MiXCR) and kept in-frame beta chains. CDR3 protein sequences are deduplicated, and each keeps its most common genes and DNA. The V and J calls follow TCRdb's processing rather than the paper's. This sample holds around 2,400 distinct CDR3 sequences; around 50% were observed only once. Around 45% of the sample goes to the ten largest clones.

Results the study describes overall, beyond this receptor: Identical dominant CDR3B clonotypes recurred across loci within a patient, yet different tumor locations also harbored unique high-frequency clones. High-frequency TCR beta clonotypes were found to be largely distinct between individual patients. A statistically significant but moderate positive correlation (R approximately 0.34) was observed between local T-cell repertoire clonality and local tumor mutational burden.

This TCR came from a man aged 45 to 65 with non-small cell lung cancer. The sequenced sample consisted of lung tumor tissue. The chain couples TRBV2 to TRBJ2-6; the D gene lacks a confident call. This receptor carries the CDR3 CASSEGTVGANVLTF. The nucleotide sequence reads TGTGCCAGCAGTGAAGGCACAGTCGGGGCCAACGTCCTGACTTTC.